The clone carrying this T cell receptor (beta chain) was observed once. Antigen unknown. The sample comes from a study of T cell repertoires in aging, cancer and after chemotherapy. The wider study: Clear clonal overlap appeared across healthy donor samples taken over several months to years.

TRB rearrangements spanning V, D and J were amplified using mixed TRB-A/B primers. Via MiXCR, TCRdb re-called the multiplex PCR reads, giving one row per CDR3 protein. The data show more than 6,500 distinct CDR3 sequences, 32% seen once. Study-level findings and limits: Compared with age-matched healthy donors, untreated hematological or solid cancer patients showed higher blood TCR clonality. Median generation probability rose over the chemotherapy interval in each cancer cohort, suggesting rebound thymic output.

This CDR3 is built from 13 residues. Germline V gene data show CDR1 as KGHSH and CDR2 as LQKENI. V shed 3 bases and J shed 7 bases, with 12 bases lying between them. Peripheral blood genomic DNA, not sorted cells or RNA, was the template. The origin of this receptor is a human donor in good health. Sequences were obtained from blood. The V call is TRBV18, the J call TRBJ2-5; D is unclear. The CDR3 DNA is TGTGCCAGCTCACCCTCCCCCGCATGGACCCAGTACTTC. Translation gives CASSPSPAWTQYF.